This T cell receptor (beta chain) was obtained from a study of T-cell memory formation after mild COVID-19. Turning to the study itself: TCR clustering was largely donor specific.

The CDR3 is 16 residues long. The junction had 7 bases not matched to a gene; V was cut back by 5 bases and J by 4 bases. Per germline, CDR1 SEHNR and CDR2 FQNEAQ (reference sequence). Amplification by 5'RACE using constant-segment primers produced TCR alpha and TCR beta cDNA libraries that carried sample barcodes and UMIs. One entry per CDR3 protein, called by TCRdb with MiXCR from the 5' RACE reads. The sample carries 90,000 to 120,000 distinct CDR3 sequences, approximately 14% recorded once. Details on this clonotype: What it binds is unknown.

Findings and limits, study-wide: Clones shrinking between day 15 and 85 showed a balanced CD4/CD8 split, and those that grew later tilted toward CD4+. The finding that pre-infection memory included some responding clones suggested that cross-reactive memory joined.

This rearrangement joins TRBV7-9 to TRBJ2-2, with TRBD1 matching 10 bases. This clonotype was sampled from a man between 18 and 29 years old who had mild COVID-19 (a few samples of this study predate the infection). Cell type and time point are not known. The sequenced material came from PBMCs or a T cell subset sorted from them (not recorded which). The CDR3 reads CASSPDRGPVTGELFF. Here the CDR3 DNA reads TGTGCCAGCAGCCCAGACAGGGGGCCGGTCACCGGGGAGCTGTTTTTT.